The clone carrying this T cell receptor (beta chain) is a singleton in its sample. The Seattle patients joined while their infection was active and were tracked longitudinally afterward. These data come from a study of blood T cell repertoires in COVID-19. Whole-study context: Samples of COVID-19 (acute and convalescent) were obtained from the United States, Italy and Spain. From T cells, B-cell-depleted T cells, or PBMCs came the material, which was cDNA or gDNA.

Per the study methods: Estimation of nucleated cell counts relied on the amplification of reference gene primers. This table comes from immunoSEQ multiplex PCR, and its TCRdb copy is limited to in-frame clones, with some not included. Clone size and V and J calls were adopted from that table, with D and trimming inferred from the DNA. The repertoire holds a few hundred thousand clones, with roughly 90% as singletons. Germline V gives CDR1 SQVTM, CDR2 ANQGSEA. This CDR3 spans 14 amino acids. V was trimmed by 7 bases and J by 4 bases, leaving 19 bases between them. V is TRBV29-1 and J is TRBJ1-2; possibly TRBD1 for D (6 bases). The clonotype comes from a woman in her twenties or thirties with COVID-19, enrolled during active disease. The sample was peripheral blood. This CDR3 is CSALLTGTTYGYTF. CDR3 coding DNA: TGCAGCGCCCTATTAACCGGGACAACCTATGGCTACACCTTC.